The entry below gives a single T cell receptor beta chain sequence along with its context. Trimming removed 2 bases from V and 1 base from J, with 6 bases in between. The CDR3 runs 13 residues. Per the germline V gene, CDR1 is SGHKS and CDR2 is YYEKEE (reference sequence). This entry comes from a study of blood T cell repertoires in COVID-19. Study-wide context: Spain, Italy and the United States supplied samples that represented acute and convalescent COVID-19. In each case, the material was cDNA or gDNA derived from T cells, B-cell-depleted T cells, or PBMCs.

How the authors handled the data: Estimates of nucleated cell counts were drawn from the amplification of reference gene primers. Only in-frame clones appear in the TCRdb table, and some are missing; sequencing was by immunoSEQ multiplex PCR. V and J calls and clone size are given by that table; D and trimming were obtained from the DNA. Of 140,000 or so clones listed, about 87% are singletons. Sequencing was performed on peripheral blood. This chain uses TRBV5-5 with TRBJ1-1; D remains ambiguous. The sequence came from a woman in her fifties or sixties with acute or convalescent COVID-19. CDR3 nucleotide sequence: TGTGCCAGCAGCTTAACAGAGAACACTGAAGCTTTCTTT. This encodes CASSLTENTEAFF.